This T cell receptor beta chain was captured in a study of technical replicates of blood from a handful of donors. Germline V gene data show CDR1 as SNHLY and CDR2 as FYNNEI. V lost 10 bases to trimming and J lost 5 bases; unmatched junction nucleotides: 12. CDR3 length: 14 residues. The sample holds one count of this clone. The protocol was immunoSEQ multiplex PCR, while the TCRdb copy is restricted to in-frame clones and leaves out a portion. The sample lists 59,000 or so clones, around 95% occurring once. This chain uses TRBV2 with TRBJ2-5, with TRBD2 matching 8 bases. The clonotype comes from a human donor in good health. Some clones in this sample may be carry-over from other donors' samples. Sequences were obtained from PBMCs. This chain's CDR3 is CATGTRLARETQYF. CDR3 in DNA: TGTGCCACCGGAACCAGACTAGCGAGGGAGACCCAGTACTTC.